Listed below are T cell receptor beta chains from one sample, sequenced in a study of CD8 T cells in ankylosing spondylitis. TCRdb re-derived calls from the 5' RACE reads in MiXCR, one entry per CDR3 protein. The sample records about 400,000 distinct CDR3 sequences, around 20% being singletons. Source material: blood, either unsorted or a sorted T cell fraction (not recorded which). Receptors were obtained from a male donor with ankylosing spondylitis. The CDR3 runs from the conserved cysteine through the conserved F or W. Fields, in order: CDR3 protein, CDR3 DNA, D gene, clone size, J gene, V gene. A D gene is named only where the DNA matches it firmly. A clone size is listed for some rows: how often the clone was seen (once, few, many), or a class if it is expanded.

CDR3 protein: CSSSSGLAGNEQFF
CDR3 DNA: TGCAGCTCTTCATCGGGACTAGCGGGAAATGAGCAGTTCTTC
D gene: TRBD2
clone size: few
J gene: TRBJ2-1
V gene: TRBV20-1

CDR3 protein: CSFGTTYNEQFF
CDR3 DNA: TGCAGCTTCGGGACTACCTACAATGAGCAGTTCTTC
D gene: TRBD2
clone size: few
J gene: TRBJ2-1
V gene: TRBV29-1

CDR3 protein: CASSLALGSGYQPQHF
CDR3 DNA: TGTGCCAGCAGCTTAGCGTTGGGGTCAGGGTACCAGCCCCAGCATTTT
D gene: .
clone size: .
J gene: TRBJ1-5
V gene: TRBV7-2

CDR3 protein: CASSLGDRGVMNTEAFF
CDR3 DNA: TGCGCCAGCAGCTTGGGGGACAGGGGGGTTATGAACACTGAAGCTTTCTTT
D gene: TRBD1
clone size: .
J gene: TRBJ1-1
V gene: TRBV5-1

CDR3 protein: CASSPSGSFYNEQFF
CDR3 DNA: TGTGCCAGCAGTCCTAGCGGTTCTTTCTACAATGAGCAGTTCTTC
D gene: TRBD2
clone size: .
J gene: TRBJ2-1
V gene: TRBV12-3/TRBV12-4

CDR3 protein: CSARSPQGGQNIQYF
CDR3 DNA: TGCAGTGCTAGATCCCCTCAGGGGGGCCAAAACATTCAGTACTTC
D gene: .
clone size: .
J gene: TRBJ2-4
V gene: TRBV20-1

CDR3 protein: CSATNQETQYF
CDR3 DNA: TGCAGTGCTACGAACCAGGAGACCCAGTACTTC
D gene: .
clone size: .
J gene: TRBJ2-5
V gene: TRBV20-1

CDR3 protein: CASSPHPQVYEQYF
CDR3 DNA: TGTGCCAGCAGCCCCCACCCCCAGGTCTACGAGCAGTACTTC
D gene: .
clone size: once
J gene: TRBJ2-7
V gene: TRBV7-2

CDR3 protein: CASSPLVGGGTYEQYF
CDR3 DNA: TGTGCCAGCAGTCCATTGGTGGGCGGGGGCACCTACGAGCAGTACTTC
D gene: .
clone size: many
J gene: TRBJ2-7
V gene: TRBV12-3/TRBV12-4

CDR3 protein: CASSWGLAGSGANVLTF
CDR3 DNA: TGCGCCAGCAGCTGGGGACTAGCGGGCTCTGGGGCCAACGTCCTGACTTTC
D gene: TRBD2
clone size: many
J gene: TRBJ2-6
V gene: TRBV5-1

CDR3 protein: CASSDGQGGQPQHF
CDR3 DNA: TGTGCCAGCAGTGATGGACAGGGGGGCCAGCCCCAGCATTTT
D gene: TRBD1
clone size: .
J gene: TRBJ1-5
V gene: TRBV2

CDR3 protein: CASSFLVAAGANVLTF
CDR3 DNA: TGTGCCAGCAGTTTCCTCGTAGCGGCTGGGGCCAACGTCCTGACTTTC
D gene: .
clone size: few
J gene: TRBJ2-6
V gene: TRBV28

CDR3 protein: CASRSSAGTWTFSGNTIYF
CDR3 DNA: TGTGCCAGCAGATCGTCGGCCGGGACATGGACGTTCTCTGGAAACACCATATATTTT
D gene: .
clone size: .
J gene: TRBJ1-3
V gene: TRBV11-1

CDR3 protein: CASSLANRGGSLYNEQFF
CDR3 DNA: TGCGCCAGCAGCTTGGCCAATCGGGGGGGCAGTCTTTACAATGAGCAGTTCTTC
D gene: TRBD2
clone size: .
J gene: TRBJ2-1
V gene: TRBV5-1

CDR3 protein: CASSLVDTKNTEAFF
CDR3 DNA: TGTGCCAGCAGTTTGGTGGACACCAAGAACACTGAAGCTTTCTTT
D gene: .
clone size: .
J gene: TRBJ1-1
V gene: TRBV28

CDR3 protein: CASSLPLVGTDTQYF
CDR3 DNA: TGTGCCAGCAGCCTACCCTTGGTCGGCACAGATACGCAGTATTTT
D gene: .
clone size: .
J gene: TRBJ2-3
V gene: TRBV5-6

CDR3 protein: CASSAAGTTNEQFF
CDR3 DNA: TGTGCCAGCTCAGCGGCCGGGACAACAAATGAGCAGTTCTTC
D gene: .
clone size: .
J gene: TRBJ2-1
V gene: TRBV18

CDR3 protein: CASSNLLAGQETQYF
CDR3 DNA: TGTGCCAGCAGTAACCTACTAGCGGGACAGGAGACCCAGTACTTC
D gene: TRBD2
clone size: few
J gene: TRBJ2-5
V gene: TRBV6-5

CDR3 protein: CASSKAGVNYGYTF
CDR3 DNA: TGTGCCAGCAGCAAGGCGGGGGTTAACTATGGCTACACCTTC
D gene: .
clone size: few
J gene: TRBJ1-2
V gene: TRBV6-1

CDR3 protein: CAWGGVTTSGTGEQFF
CDR3 DNA: TGTGCCTGGGGAGGCGTTACGACTAGCGGGACCGGTGAGCAGTTCTTC
D gene: TRBD2
clone size: .
J gene: TRBJ2-1
V gene: TRBV30

CDR3 protein: CASSPPLLNEQYF
CDR3 DNA: TGTGCCAGCTCACCGCCTCTGTTGAACGAGCAGTACTTC
D gene: .
clone size: few
J gene: TRBJ2-7
V gene: TRBV18

CDR3 protein: CAISESGGNQPQHF
CDR3 DNA: TGTGCCATCAGTGAGTCGGGGGGAAATCAGCCCCAGCATTTT
D gene: .
clone size: few
J gene: TRBJ1-5
V gene: TRBV10-3

CDR3 protein: CSVDEAGETQYF
CDR3 DNA: TGCAGCGTTGATGAGGCAGGGGAGACCCAGTACTTC
D gene: .
clone size: .
J gene: TRBJ2-5
V gene: TRBV29-1

CDR3 protein: CASSQVMGVQPQHF
CDR3 DNA: TGCGCCAGCAGCCAAGTTATGGGTGTTCAGCCCCAGCATTTT
D gene: .
clone size: .
J gene: TRBJ1-5
V gene: TRBV4-1

CDR3 protein: CASSLSGAYDTQYF
CDR3 DNA: TGCGCCAGCAGCTTATCAGGGGCGTACGATACGCAGTATTTT
D gene: .
clone size: .
J gene: TRBJ2-3
V gene: TRBV5-1

CDR3 protein: CASREGLTDTQYF
CDR3 DNA: TGTGCCAGCAGGGAGGGACTCACAGATACGCAGTATTTT
D gene: .
clone size: few
J gene: TRBJ2-3
V gene: TRBV28

CDR3 protein: CASRESDEQFF
CDR3 DNA: TGTGCCAGCAGGGAGAGCGATGAGCAGTTCTTC
D gene: .
clone size: .
J gene: TRBJ2-1
V gene: TRBV2

CDR3 protein: CASSFLGGEGPNEQFF
CDR3 DNA: TGTGCCAGCAGTTTTCTGGGCGGGGAAGGACCCAATGAGCAGTTCTTC
D gene: .
clone size: few
J gene: TRBJ2-1
V gene: TRBV28

CDR3 protein: CASSFGTPNGQFF
CDR3 DNA: TGTGCCAGCAGCTTCGGGACCCCCAATGGGCAGTTCTTC
D gene: .
clone size: .
J gene: TRBJ2-1
V gene: TRBV7-2

CDR3 protein: CAISEVSQTDTQYF
CDR3 DNA: TGTGCCATCAGTGAGGTCAGCCAAACAGATACGCAGTATTTT
D gene: .
clone size: .
J gene: TRBJ2-3
V gene: TRBV10-3

CDR3 protein: CAISEERGSGTQYF
CDR3 DNA: TGTGCCATCAGTGAGGAGCGGGGCAGCGGGACCCAGTACTTC
D gene: TRBD2
clone size: .
J gene: TRBJ2-5
V gene: TRBV10-3

CDR3 protein: CASSGITSTDTQYF
CDR3 DNA: TGTGCCAGCAGTGGGATTACTAGCACAGATACGCAGTATTTT
D gene: .
clone size: .
J gene: TRBJ2-3
V gene: TRBV28

CDR3 protein: CASSFYPIGDQYF
CDR3 DNA: TGTGCCAGCAGCTTTTACCCCATCGGGGACCAGTACTTC
D gene: .
clone size: .
J gene: TRBJ2-5
V gene: TRBV11-1

CDR3 protein: CSAGGLADTDTQYF
CDR3 DNA: TGCAGTGCTGGAGGACTAGCGGACACAGATACGCAGTATTTT
D gene: TRBD2
clone size: .
J gene: TRBJ2-3
V gene: TRBV20-1

CDR3 protein: CASSPLETVSYEQYF
CDR3 DNA: TGCGCCAGCAGCCCCCTCGAGACAGTATCCTACGAGCAGTACTTC
D gene: .
clone size: few
J gene: TRBJ2-7
V gene: TRBV4-1

CDR3 protein: CASSFFPSSYNEQFF
CDR3 DNA: TGTGCCAGCAGCTTCTTTCCGAGCTCCTACAATGAGCAGTTCTTC
D gene: .
clone size: few
J gene: TRBJ2-1
V gene: TRBV7-2

CDR3 protein: CASSQGTSGFTDTQYF
CDR3 DNA: TGCGCCAGCAGCCAAGGGACTAGCGGATTCACAGATACGCAGTATTTT
D gene: TRBD2
clone size: few
J gene: TRBJ2-3
V gene: TRBV5-1

CDR3 protein: CSVGGGTSDNEQFF
CDR3 DNA: TGCAGCGTTGGGGGGGGGACTAGCGACAATGAGCAGTTCTTC
D gene: TRBD2
clone size: few
J gene: TRBJ2-1
V gene: TRBV29-1

CDR3 protein: CASSWGSSPPGELFF
CDR3 DNA: TGTGCCAGCAGTTGGGGTAGCTCCCCACCCGGGGAGCTGTTTTTT
D gene: .
clone size: few
J gene: TRBJ2-2
V gene: TRBV6-4

CDR3 protein: CASSIPDPVNIQYF
CDR3 DNA: TGTGCCAGTAGTATCCCGGACCCGGTGAACATTCAGTACTTC
D gene: .
clone size: .
J gene: TRBJ2-4
V gene: TRBV19

CDR3 protein: CATSLGGASPYNEQFF
CDR3 DNA: TGTGCCACCAGCCTGGGGGGGGCGTCCCCCTACAATGAGCAGTTCTTC
D gene: .
clone size: few
J gene: TRBJ2-1
V gene: TRBV24-1

CDR3 protein: CASGGPGLAGLSGANVLTF
CDR3 DNA: TGTGCCAGCGGGGGCCCGGGACTAGCGGGACTCTCTGGGGCCAACGTCCTGACTTTC
D gene: TRBD2
clone size: few
J gene: TRBJ2-6
V gene: TRBV6-1

CDR3 protein: CASSWGQGLRQYF
CDR3 DNA: TGTGCCAGCAGTTGGGGACAGGGGTTGAGGCAGTACTTC
D gene: TRBD1
clone size: many
J gene: TRBJ2-7
V gene: TRBV27

CDR3 protein: CASSETLLGDRQFF
CDR3 DNA: TGTGCCAGCAGTGAAACTTTGTTGGGGGACAGACAGTTCTTC
D gene: TRBD1
clone size: few
J gene: TRBJ2-1
V gene: TRBV2

CDR3 protein: CASGQRNTGELFF
CDR3 DNA: TGCGCCAGCGGACAGAGAAACACCGGGGAGCTGTTTTTT
D gene: .
clone size: many
J gene: TRBJ2-2
V gene: TRBV5-1

CDR3 protein: CASSERIGLAGVTQYF
CDR3 DNA: TGTGCCAGCAGTGAACGAATCGGACTAGCTGGGGTGACCCAGTACTTC
D gene: TRBD2
clone size: .
J gene: TRBJ2-5
V gene: TRBV25-1